Given below is one T cell receptor beta chain in context. Its specificity is not known. This CDR3 is built from 19 residues. This record comes from a study of lymphopenia after photon versus proton radiotherapy. General study points: Oligoclonal CD8+ Temra expansion after nadir drove photon patients' diversity drop. Photon-treated patients lost naive T cells and TCR diversity; proton-treated stayed stable.

The assay was immunoSEQ multiplex PCR, and TCRdb's table has in-frame clones only and misses some. The sample has about 160,000 clones, about nine tenths seen once. The clonotype was recovered from a man aged 45-65 years with gastric cancer. Material: peripheral blood, obtained from a patient treated with photon-based radiotherapy. The genes are TRBV21-1 and TRBJ1-4; the tabulated D call, TRBD1, remains unverified against the DNA. TRBV21-1 is shown as a pseudogene. This CDR3 is CASSNPGTGGAETNEKLFF. The CDR3 nucleotides read TGTGCCAGCAGCAACCCGGGGACAGGGGGCGCGGAGACTAATGAAAAACTGTTTTTT.